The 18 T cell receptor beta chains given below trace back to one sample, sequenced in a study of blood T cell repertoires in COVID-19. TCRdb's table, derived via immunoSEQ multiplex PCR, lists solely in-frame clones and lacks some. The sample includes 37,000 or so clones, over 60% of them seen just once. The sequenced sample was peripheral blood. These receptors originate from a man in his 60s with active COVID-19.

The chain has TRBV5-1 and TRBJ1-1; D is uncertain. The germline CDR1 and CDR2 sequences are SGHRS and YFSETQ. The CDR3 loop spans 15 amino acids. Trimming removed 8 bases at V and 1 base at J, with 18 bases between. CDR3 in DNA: TGCGCCAGGCACACACAAAACGGGGAGAACACTGAAGCTTTCTTT. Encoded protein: CARHTQNGENTEAFF.

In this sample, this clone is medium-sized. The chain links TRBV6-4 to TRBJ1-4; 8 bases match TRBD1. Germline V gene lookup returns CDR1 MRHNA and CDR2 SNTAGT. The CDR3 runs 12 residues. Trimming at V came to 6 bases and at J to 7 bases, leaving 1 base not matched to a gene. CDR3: CASRTGAEKLFF. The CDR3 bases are TGTGCCAGCAGGACAGGGGCTGAAAAACTGTTTTTT.

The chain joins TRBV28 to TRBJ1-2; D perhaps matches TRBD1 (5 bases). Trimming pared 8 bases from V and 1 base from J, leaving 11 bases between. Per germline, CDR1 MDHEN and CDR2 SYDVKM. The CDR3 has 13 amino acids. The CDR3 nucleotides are TGTGCCAGCCGTGACAGTATTAACTATGGCTACACCTTC. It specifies CASRDSINYGYTF.

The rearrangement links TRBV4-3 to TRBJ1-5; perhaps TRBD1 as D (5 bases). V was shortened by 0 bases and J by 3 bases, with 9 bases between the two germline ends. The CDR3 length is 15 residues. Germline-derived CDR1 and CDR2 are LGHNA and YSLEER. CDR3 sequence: CASSQDRAYNQPQHF. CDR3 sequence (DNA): TGCGCCAGCAGCCAAGACAGGGCCTACAATCAGCCCCAGCATTTT.

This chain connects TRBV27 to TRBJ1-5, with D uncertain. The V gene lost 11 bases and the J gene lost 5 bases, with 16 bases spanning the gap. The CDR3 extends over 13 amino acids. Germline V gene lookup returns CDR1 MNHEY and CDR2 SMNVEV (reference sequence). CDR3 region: CAPTARIYQPQHF. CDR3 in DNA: TGTGCCCCTACGGCCAGGATTTATCAGCCCCAGCATTTT.

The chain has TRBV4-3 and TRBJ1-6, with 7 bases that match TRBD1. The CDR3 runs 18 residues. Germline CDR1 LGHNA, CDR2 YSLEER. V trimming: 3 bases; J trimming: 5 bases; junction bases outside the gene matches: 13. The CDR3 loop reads CASSQVDRVAPHNSPLHF. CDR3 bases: TGCGCCAGCAGCCAGGTAGACAGGGTGGCCCCCCATAATTCACCCCTCCACTTT.

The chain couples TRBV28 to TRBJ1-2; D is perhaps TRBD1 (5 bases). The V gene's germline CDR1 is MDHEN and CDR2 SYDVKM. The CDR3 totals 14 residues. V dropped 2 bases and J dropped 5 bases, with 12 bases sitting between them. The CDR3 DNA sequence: TGTGCCAGCAGTTTAGGGGACGGAGGGTATGGCTACACCTTC. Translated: CASSLGDGGYGYTF.

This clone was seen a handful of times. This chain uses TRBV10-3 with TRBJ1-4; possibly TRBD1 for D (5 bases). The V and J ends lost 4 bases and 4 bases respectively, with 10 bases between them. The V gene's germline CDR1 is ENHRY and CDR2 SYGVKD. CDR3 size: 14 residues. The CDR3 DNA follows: TGTGCCATCAGTGGCGGGACGGATAATGAAAAACTGTTTTTT. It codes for CAISGGTDNEKLFF.

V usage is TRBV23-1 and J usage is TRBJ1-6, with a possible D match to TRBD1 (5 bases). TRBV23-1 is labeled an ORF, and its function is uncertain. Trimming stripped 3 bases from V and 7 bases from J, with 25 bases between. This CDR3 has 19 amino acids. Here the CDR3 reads CASSQNGDREGLFNSPLHF. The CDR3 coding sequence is TGCGCCAGCAGTCAGAATGGGGACCGGGAGGGCTTATTCAATTCACCCCTCCACTTT.

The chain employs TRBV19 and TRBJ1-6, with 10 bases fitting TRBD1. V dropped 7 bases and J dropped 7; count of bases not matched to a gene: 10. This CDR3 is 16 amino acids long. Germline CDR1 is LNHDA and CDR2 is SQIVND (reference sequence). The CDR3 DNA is TGTGCCAGTACCATCAACTCGGGACAGGGGAATTCACCCCTCCACTTT. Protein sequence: CASTINSGQGNSPLHF.

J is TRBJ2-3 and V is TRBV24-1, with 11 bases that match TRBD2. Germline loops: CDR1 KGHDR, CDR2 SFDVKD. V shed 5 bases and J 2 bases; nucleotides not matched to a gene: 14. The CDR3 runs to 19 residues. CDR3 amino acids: CATSGQDTGTSGSTDTQYF. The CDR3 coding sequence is TGTGCCACCAGTGGTCAGGACACCGGGACTAGCGGATCCACAGATACGCAGTATTTT.

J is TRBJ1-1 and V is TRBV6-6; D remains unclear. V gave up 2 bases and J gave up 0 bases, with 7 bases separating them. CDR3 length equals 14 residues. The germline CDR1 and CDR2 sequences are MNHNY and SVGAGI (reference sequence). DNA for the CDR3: TGTGCCAGCAGTTACCCCGAGATGAACACTGAAGCTTTCTTT. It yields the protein CASSYPEMNTEAFF.

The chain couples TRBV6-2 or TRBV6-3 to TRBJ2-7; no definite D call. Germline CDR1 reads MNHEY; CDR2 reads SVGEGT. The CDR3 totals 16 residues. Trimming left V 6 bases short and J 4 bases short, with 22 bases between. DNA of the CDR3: TGTGCCAGCAGCTCAATGGGTGGAAACAGAAGGTACGAGCAGTACTTC. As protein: CASSSMGGNRRYEQYF.

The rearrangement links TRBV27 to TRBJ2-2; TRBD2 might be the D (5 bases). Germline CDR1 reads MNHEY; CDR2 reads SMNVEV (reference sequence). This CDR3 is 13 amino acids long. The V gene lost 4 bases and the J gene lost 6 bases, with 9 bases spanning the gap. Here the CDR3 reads CASSYRTAGELFF. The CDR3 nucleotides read TGTGCCAGCAGTTACCGGACTGCCGGGGAGCTGTTTTTT.

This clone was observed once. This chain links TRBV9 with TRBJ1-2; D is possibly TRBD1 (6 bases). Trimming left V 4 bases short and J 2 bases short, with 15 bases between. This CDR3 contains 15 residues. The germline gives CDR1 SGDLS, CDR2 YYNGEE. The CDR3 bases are TGTGCCAGCAGCCGAGAACAGGGTTCGAACTATGGCTACACCTTC. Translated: CASSREQGSNYGYTF. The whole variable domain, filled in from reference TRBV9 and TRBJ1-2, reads DSGVTQTPKHLITATGQRVTLRCSPRSGDLSVYWYQQSLDQGLQFLIQYYNGEERAKGNILERFSAQQFPDLHSELNLSSLELGDSALYFCASSREQGSNYGYTFGSGTRLTVV.

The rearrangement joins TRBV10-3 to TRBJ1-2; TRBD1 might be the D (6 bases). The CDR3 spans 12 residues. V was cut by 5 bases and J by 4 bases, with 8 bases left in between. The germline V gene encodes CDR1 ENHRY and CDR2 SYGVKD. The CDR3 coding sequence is TGTGCCATCAGTTCGACAGGCTATGGCTACACCTTC. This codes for CAISSTGYGYTF.

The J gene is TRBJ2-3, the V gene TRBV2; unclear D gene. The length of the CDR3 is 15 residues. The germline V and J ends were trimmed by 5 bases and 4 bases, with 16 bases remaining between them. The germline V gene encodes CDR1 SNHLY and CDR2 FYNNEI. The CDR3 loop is CASSSSGFRPDTQYF. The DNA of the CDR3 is TGTGCCAGCAGTTCCAGTGGCTTCCGTCCAGATACGCAGTATTTT.

The CDR3 DNA is TGTGCCAGCAGCCAAGGGAGCGGGAGGACGGCAGATACGCAGTATTTT. Translating it yields CASSQGSGRTADTQYF. The V and J genes are TRBV3-1 (or the pseudogene TRBV3-2) and TRBJ2-3; TRBD2 matches at 9 bases. The CDR3 contains 16 residues. The germline gives CDR1 LGHDT, CDR2 YNNKEL (reference sequence). Trimming removed 1 base from V and 4 bases from J; junction bases left unmatched: 6.